Listed below are T cell receptor beta chains from one sample, sequenced in a study of blood T cell repertoires in COVID-19. Assay used: immunoSEQ multiplex PCR; TCRdb lists only in-frame clones, some missing. The sample contains more than 150,000 clones, 81% of which appear only once. Sequenced material: peripheral blood. Source of these receptors: a woman older than 75 with COVID-19, enrolled during active disease. Both conserved end residues are part of each CDR3. The D gene is left open where the match is weak. Expanded clones are given a class, and other clones once, few, many or no size at all.

>TRBV19|13|NA|TRBJ1-6|NA
TGTGCCAGTAGAACCGACAGTACTTCACCCCTCCACTTT
CASRTDSTSPLHF
>TRBV27|17|NA|TRBJ1-6|NA
TGTGCCAGCAGTTTAACTCGACCGCGTGGGGGGAATTCACCCCTCCACTTT
CASSLTRPRGGNSPLHF
>TRBV27|15|NA|TRBJ2-1|NA
TGTGCCAGCAGTTTAGAGGGGGGGCCGTACAATGAGCAGTTCTTC
CASSLEGGPYNEQFF
>TRBV27|17|TRBD1|TRBJ2-1|NA
TGTGCCAGCAGTCACGATACAGGGGGCATCGCCTACAATGAGCAGTTCTTC
CASSHDTGGIAYNEQFF
>TRBV27|13|NA|TRBJ2-3|NA
TGTGCCAGCAGTTTCCTCGGGACAGATACGCAGTATTTT
CASSFLGTDTQYF
>TRBV6-1|15|NA|TRBJ1-2|NA
TGTGCCAGCAGTGAAGTTCCCGGGAGTGGCTATGGCTACACCTTC
CASSEVPGSGYGYTF
>TRBV11-3|15|TRBD1|TRBJ2-5|NA
TGTGCCAGCAGCATCGGGACAGCCAACGAGGAGACCCAGTACTTC
CASSIGTANEETQYF
>TRBV7-9|16|TRBD1|TRBJ1-1|few
TGTGCCAGCAGCTTAGTATCGACAGGGCCGAACACTGAAGCTTTCTTT
CASSLVSTGPNTEAFF
>TRBV6-5|13|TRBD2|TRBJ2-7|NA
TGTGCCAGCAGTCTAGCGGGCAACTACGAGCAGTACTTC
CASSLAGNYEQYF
>TRBV5-1|15|NA|TRBJ2-7|NA
TGCGCCAGCAGAACGACAGCCTCCCTCTCCTACGAGCAGTACTTC
CASRTTASLSYEQYF
>TRBV28|18|TRBD1|TRBJ1-3|NA
TGTGCCAGCAGTCCCTCGCCGGGACAGGGGGCGCTCGGAAACACCATATATTTT
CASSPSPGQGALGNTIYF
>TRBV7-9|13|NA|TRBJ1-2|NA
TGTGCCAGCAGCTTGGGGGACTCATATGGCTACACCTTC
CASSLGDSYGYTF
>TRBV6-5|15|TRBD1|TRBJ1-4|NA
TGTGCCAGCAGTTACCGGACAGGGAAAAATGAAAAACTGTTTTTT
CASSYRTGKNEKLFF
>TRBV15|14|NA|TRBJ1-2|NA
TGTGCCACCAGCAGCTTCGACAGTTACTATGGCTACACCTTC
CATSSFDSYYGYTF
>TRBV5-1|16|TRBD2|TRBJ2-1|NA
TGCGCCAGCAGCTACTTAGCGGGAGGGCCTGGGAATGAGCAGTTCTTC
CASSYLAGGPGNEQFF
>TRBV3-1/TRBV3-2|19|TRBD1|TRBJ2-3|NA
TGTGCCAGCAGCCAAGATCGGTTAGGACAGGGGGCCCCTACAGATACGCAGTATTTT
CASSQDRLGQGAPTDTQYF
>TRBV19|13|NA|TRBJ1-1|many
TGTGCCAGTAGTCCTACCCAGAACACTGAAGCTTTCTTT
CASSPTQNTEAFF
>TRBV12-3/TRBV12-4|13|NA|TRBJ2-3|NA
TGTGCCAGCAGCAGGGATATCACAGATACGCAGTATTTT
CASSRDITDTQYF
>TRBV12-1|14|NA|TRBJ1-2|NA
TGTGCCAGCAGCTTTGGACAGGGGTTCTATGGCTACACCTTC
CASSFGQGFYGYTF
>TRBV28|13|TRBD1|TRBJ1-2|few
TGTGCCAGCAGTTACGAGGGGGCGCGTGGCTACACCTTC
CASSYEGARGYTF
>TRBV19|13|NA|TRBJ1-2|NA
TGTGCCAGTAGTAGTTCAGGGTTCTATGGCTACACCTTC
CASSSSGFYGYTF
>TRBV12-5|14|NA|TRBJ1-2|NA
TGTGCTAGTGGTTTGACAGGCGACAACTATGGCTACACCTTC
CASGLTGDNYGYTF
>TRBV9|15|NA|TRBJ2-7|once
TGTGCCAGCAGCCCGGGGAATAGCTGGGGCTACGAGCAGTACTTC
CASSPGNSWGYEQYF
>TRBV4-1|17|TRBD1|TRBJ2-1|NA
TGCGCCAGCAGCCAAGATCGTTCAGGGGGCTCCTACAATGAGCAGTTCTTC
CASSQDRSGGSYNEQFF
>TRBV10-3|11|TRBD1|TRBJ1-2|NA
TGTGCCATCGGGACAGGGATAGACTACACCTTC
CAIGTGIDYTF
>TRBV7-2|14|NA|TRBJ2-1|NA
TGTGCCAGCAGCTGGGTGTGGGACTCTTCTGAGCAGTTCTTC
CASSWVWDSSEQFF
>TRBV5-4|15|NA|TRBJ1-2|NA
TGTGCCAGCAGCTTGGCTTTGGGAGATTACTATGGCTACACCTTC
CASSLALGDYYGYTF
>TRBV13|16|TRBD2|TRBJ2-1|NA
TGTGCCAGCAGCTTAGGGGAGCGGGAGGGCCTCGATGAGCAGTTCTTC
CASSLGEREGLDEQFF
>TRBV2|14|NA|TRBJ2-2|NA
TGTGCCAGCAGCGACTCCCCGAACACCGGGGAGCTGTTTTTT
CASSDSPNTGELFF
>TRBV2|12|TRBD2|TRBJ2-1|NA
TGTGCCAGCAGACTAGCGGGAGGCCCCCCGTTCTTC
CASRLAGGPPFF
>TRBV4-3|16|TRBD2|TRBJ2-3|NA
TGCGCCAGCAGCCAGGGACTAGCGGGGGATACAGATACGCAGTATTTT
CASSQGLAGDTDTQYF
>TRBV10-3|13|NA|TRBJ2-5|NA
TGTGCCATCAAGCCTCCCAGGGGAGAGACCCAGTACTTC
CAIKPPRGETQYF
>TRBV28|14|NA|TRBJ1-4|NA
TGTGCCAGCAGTTTACGGCAGGGAAGGGAAAAACTGTTTTTT
CASSLRQGREKLFF
>TRBV18|19|TRBD1|TRBJ1-4|few
TGTGCCAGCTCACCAAACATTGTGGACAGGACAGCAACTAATGAAAAACTGTTTTTT
CASSPNIVDRTATNEKLFF
>TRBV5-1|14|NA|TRBJ2-7|NA
TGCGCCAGCAGCTTGACAGGCTGGGGATACGAGCAGTACTTC
CASSLTGWGYEQYF
>TRBV6-5|14|NA|TRBJ1-1|NA
TGTGCCAGCAGTTACGAGACGGGGAACACTGAAGCTTTCTTT
CASSYETGNTEAFF
>TRBV28|12|NA|TRBJ1-5|once
TGTGGGGCCCGCGGGGGGAATCAGCCCCAGCATTTT
CGARGGNQPQHF
>TRBV5-4|12|NA|TRBJ2-5|NA
TGTGCCAGCAGCCCGGACGAGGGGACCCAGTACTTC
CASSPDEGTQYF
>TRBV9|16|NA|TRBJ2-3|NA
TGTGCCAGCAGCGTAGTCGGAGCACAGGGTGCAGATACGCAGTATTTT
CASSVVGAQGADTQYF
>TRBV18|16|NA|TRBJ2-7|NA
TGTGCCAGCTCACTTCGCCTTGCGGCGGGGAACTACGAGCAGTACTTC
CASSLRLAAGNYEQYF
>TRBV27|15|NA|TRBJ2-7|once
TGTGCCAGCAGTCCCCACGGGGGACCCTCCAACGAGCAGTACTTC
CASSPHGGPSNEQYF
>TRBV29-1|16|TRBD1|TRBJ1-5|NA
TGCAGCGTTTCCGGGGGGACAGGGGGTTTTAATCAGCCCCAGCATTTT
CSVSGGTGGFNQPQHF
>TRBV29-1|11|NA|TRBJ2-7|NA
TGCAGCGTTGAACAAGCTGGCGAGCAGTACTTC
CSVEQAGEQYF
>TRBV10-3|16|TRBD2|TRBJ2-7|NA
TGTGCCATCAGTGAAGGGACTAGCGGGAGTCTCGACGAGCAGTACTTC
CAISEGTSGSLDEQYF
>TRBV27|15|NA|TRBJ2-3|once
TGTGCCAGCAGTAGGGAGACAGGACCCACAGATACGCAGTATTTT
CASSRETGPTDTQYF
>TRBV2|16|TRBD1|TRBJ2-7|NA
TGTGCCAGCAGTACGACAGGGCTCGGGGTTTCCTACGAGCAGTACTTC
CASSTTGLGVSYEQYF
>TRBV28|14|NA|TRBJ1-1|NA
TGTGCCAGCAGCGGGGGAGGGAAGAACACTGAAGCTTTCTTT
CASSGGGKNTEAFF
>TRBV7-8|16|TRBD1|TRBJ1-2|NA
TGTGCCAGCAGCCCCCGGACAGGGACGTATAACTATGGCTACACCTTC
CASSPRTGTYNYGYTF
>TRBV4-2|15|NA|TRBJ1-1|NA
TGTGCCAGCAGCCAAGGTGGACAGTGGAACACTGAAGCTTTCTTT
CASSQGGQWNTEAFF
>TRBV7-6|17|NA|TRBJ2-7|NA
TGTGCCAGCAGCTTAGAGGGGGGGGGCCACATCTCCTACGAGCAGTACTTC
CASSLEGGGHISYEQYF
>TRBV30|14|NA|TRBJ2-7|NA
TGTGCCTGGAGTGTACGGCAGGGACACTACGAGCAGTACTTC
CAWSVRQGHYEQYF
>TRBV24-1|15|TRBD1|TRBJ1-2|NA
TGTGCCACCAGTGATTGCTTCCGGGACAGATGCTTTTTCACCTTC
CATSDCFRDRCFFTF
>TRBV10-3|14|NA|TRBJ2-1|NA
TGTGCCATCAGTGAGTCGCTAGATCTCAATGAGCAGTTCTTC
CAISESLDLNEQFF
>TRBV7-8|16|TRBD2|TRBJ2-3|NA
TGTGCCAGCAGCCCACGGACTAGCGGGAAGACAGATACGCAGTATTTT
CASSPRTSGKTDTQYF
>TRBV19|13|TRBD1|TRBJ2-3|once
TGTGCCAGTAGTAAGGGGGCACGAGATACGCAGTATTTT
CASSKGARDTQYF
>TRBV6-5|16|TRBD2|TRBJ2-1|once
TGTGCCAGCAGTTATTATAGCGGGAGCCCCTACAATGAGCAGTTCTTC
CASSYYSGSPYNEQFF
>TRBV7-2|14|NA|TRBJ2-1|NA
TGTGCCAGCAGCATGGGACTCGAGAACAATGAGCAGTTCTTC
CASSMGLENNEQFF
>TRBV28|15|TRBD2|TRBJ2-1|NA
TGTGCCAGCAGACCTCTCGCGGGAGATAACAATGAGCAGTTCTTC
CASRPLAGDNNEQFF
>TRBV4-1|14|NA|TRBJ1-2|NA
TGCGCCAGCAGCCTCACGGGATTTAACTATGGCTACACCTTC
CASSLTGFNYGYTF
>TRBV4-3|20|NA|TRBJ1-1|NA
TGCGCCAGCAGCCTCCTACGGGGTCAGGAAAAGCGCCTCAGTAACACTGAAGCTTTCTTT
CASSLLRGQEKRLSNTEAFF